What follows is one TCR beta chain and its context. What it binds is unknown. The data originate from a study of T cell responses to AZD1222 COVID-19 vaccine. Here immunoSEQ multiplex PCR was the method, and the copy in TCRdb shows in-frame clones only, minus some. Here the sample spans about 120,000 clones, about 90% being singletons. The CDR3 contains 15 residues. In germline, CDR1 is SNHLY, CDR2 FYNNEI. The trim removed 5 bases at V and 0 bases at J, leaving 2 bases unmatched. Study-wide points: Repertoires were obtained only post-peak T cell response.

Here the sequenced sample was peripheral blood, taken 28 days after the second AZD1222 dose. This TCR came from an adult who received the AZD1222 COVID-19 vaccine. The chain employs TRBV2 and TRBJ2-3; 10 positions agree with TRBD1. CDR3 sequence reads: CASSQDRGSTDTQYF. CDR3 sequence (DNA): TGTGCCAGCAGTCAGGACAGGGGGAGCACAGATACGCAGTATTTT.